This TCR beta chain was profiled in a study of blood T cell repertoires in COVID-19. Across the study: The samples span acute and convalescent COVID-19 from the United States, Italy and Spain. The cDNA or gDNA used as material had been derived from T cells, B-cell-depleted T cells, or PBMCs.

This clone was picked up a small number of times. As originally analysed: Amplification with reference gene primers provided the estimates of nucleated cell counts. The assay was immunoSEQ multiplex PCR, and TCRdb's table has in-frame clones only and misses some. That table is the source of V, J and clone size, and D and trimming were worked out from the DNA. This table has 250,000 or so clones, just over 85% appearing once. This CDR3 is built from 14 residues. V trimming: 3 bases; J trimming: 6 bases; junction bases outside the gene matches: 7. Germline V gene sequence: CDR1 SGHVS, CDR2 FQNEAQ. The sequence was collected from a woman aged 25 to 39 with active or convalescent COVID-19. The rearrangement uses TRBV7-8 and TRBJ2-7; 8 positions agree with TRBD1. Sequenced sample: peripheral blood. The CDR3 spells CASSFSGQATEQYF. The CDR3 nucleotides read TGTGCCAGCAGCTTCTCGGGACAGGCCACCGAGCAGTACTTC.